This TCR beta chain was recovered during a study of Graves' ophthalmopathy and Graves' hyperthyroidism. Orbital computed tomography, together with clinical symptoms, serum thyroxine, TRAb and thyroid ultrasound, was used for diagnosis. PBMCs were density-gradient isolated from around 11 ml fresh blood. Per germline, CDR1 KGHDR and CDR2 SFDVKD. The CDR3 is 16 amino acids. Scientists amplified the TCR beta CDR3 regions from RNA transcripts. First-round RT-PCR employed HTBI primers, with a second-round multiplex PCR after it. MiXCR, applied by TCRdb to the multiplex PCR reads, yields one record per CDR3 protein. Here the sample spans around 670,000 distinct CDR3 sequences, around 40% being singletons. In regard to this clonotype: At one end the junction does not follow the germline gene, possibly because of a read error.

The receptor's source is an adult man with Graves' ophthalmopathy. Source material: peripheral blood. J is TRBJ1-5 and V is TRBV24-1; D unclear. The CDR3 region is CASSYPGSRPNQPQHF. The CDR3 DNA reads TGTGCCAGCAGTTACCCCGGCTCACGGCCAAATCAGCCCCAGCATTTT.